Listed here are 9 T cell receptor beta chains from one sample, sequenced in a study of CD4 and CD8 cells across lung adenocarcinoma regions. TCRdb recomputed calls from the PCR reads with MiXCR, one row per CDR3 protein. The sample has about 12,000 distinct CDR3 sequences, 40% to 50% seen once. The sequenced sample was CD8+ T cells from the margin of a lung tumor. These receptors came from a male donor with lung adenocarcinoma. The CD4 and CD8 labels of this study may be unreliable.

This clonotype is medium-sized by share. The chain recombines TRBV6-1 with TRBJ2-5, with 8 bases fitting TRBD2. The germline gives CDR1 MNHNS, CDR2 SASEGT. With V trimmed by 6 bases and J by 3 bases, 9 bases remained unmatched. The CDR3 has 15 amino acids. CDR3 amino acids: CASSHTTSGKETQYF. As DNA, the CDR3 is TGTGCCAGCAGCCACACTACTAGCGGCAAAGAGACCCAGTACTTC.

Notes on this clonotype: This may come from a read error, since a much larger clone is one base off. V and J are TRBV11-2 and TRBJ2-1, with D perhaps being TRBD1 or TRBD2 (6 bases each). The CDR3 covers 13 residues. In germline, CDR1 is SGHAT, CDR2 FQNNGV. The CDR3 DNA follows: TGTGCCAGCAGCCGGGGGCCCTACAATGAGGAGTTCTTC. It is translated as CASSRGPYNEEFF.

The genes are TRBV6-1 and TRBJ2-1; TRBD2 matches at 14 bases. The J segment lost 6 bases and the V segment lost 6 bases, leaving 13 bases of the junction unmatched. There are 18 residues in the CDR3. Per the germline V gene, CDR1 is MNHNS and CDR2 is SASEGT. CDR3 region: CASSPGLAGDPFSNEQFF. The CDR3, as DNA: TGTGCCAGCAGCCCGGGACTAGCGGGAGACCCTTTTTCCAATGAGCAGTTCTTC.

About this clonotype itself: One end of the junction is discordant with germline, which a read error may explain. The V call is TRBV27, the J call TRBJ2-3; D could derive from TRBD1 or TRBD2 (6 bases each). The CDR3 consists of 16 residues. Per germline, CDR1 MNHEY and CDR2 SMNVEV (reference sequence). The DNA for the CDR3 is TGTGCCAGCGCTTGGGGGGCGCGCCGGGTCAAAGATACCCAGTATTTC. Its translation: CASAWGARRVKDTQYF.

The DNA of the CDR3 is TGTGCCAGCAGTCACCGGGAGGTTGAGCTGTACAATGAGCTGTTTTTT. It yields the protein CASSHREVELYNELFF. The chain couples TRBV27 to TRBJ2-2; TRBD2 matches at 7 bases. Trimming removed 5 bases from V and 11 bases from J; junction bases left unmatched: 17. This CDR3 comprises 16 residues. Germline V lookup: CDR1 MNHEY, CDR2 SMNVEV (reference sequence).

The chain employs TRBV6-5 and TRBJ2-3; D not certain. CDR3 length: 15 residues. The germline V gene encodes CDR1 MNHEY and CDR2 SVGAGI. The germline V and J ends were trimmed by 1 base and 9 bases, with 17 bases remaining between them. This CDR3 reads CASSYWAVSTETQYF. Here the CDR3 DNA reads TGTGCCAGCAGTTACTGGGCAGTGAGCACCGAGACGCAGTATTTT.

The J gene is TRBJ2-5, the V gene TRBV6-1; D perhaps matches TRBD1 (7 bases). The CDR3 sequence is 17 residues long. Trimming pared 4 bases from V and 11 bases from J, leaving 29 bases between. Germline loops: CDR1 MNHNS, CDR2 SASEGT. CDR3 coding DNA: TGTGCCAGCAGTGTGGGGTCAGGGGGGAGTGTCAAAGATACGCAGTACTTC. Its translation is CASSVGSGGSVKDTQYF.

V gene TRBV20-1 combines with J gene TRBJ1-2; TRBD1 agrees at 7 bases. Trimming took 0 bases from V and 4 from J; bases not matched to a gene: 5. CDR3 length: 14 amino acids. The germline gives CDR1 DFQATT, CDR2 SNEGSKA (reference sequence). CDR3 bases: TGCAGTGCTAGAGATCCCCGGGACAGCTATGGCTACACCTTC. Translated: CSARDPRDSYGYTF.

This clonotype has more than one count but fewer than ten. The chain employs TRBV6-1 and TRBJ2-3; 7 bases match TRBD1. V shed 4 bases and J 6 bases; nucleotides not matched to a gene: 7. This CDR3 has 14 residues. Germline assignment: CDR1 MNHNS and CDR2 SASEGT. For the CDR3, the DNA is TGTGCCAGCAGTGTTTCAAGGGGGCTGGATACGCAGTATTTT. Protein sequence: CASSVSRGLDTQYF.